These 28 T cell receptor beta chains were sequenced from one sample in a study of vaccination and CD4 T cells after COVID-19. For these receptors, no antigen is known. With the Oncomine TCR Beta short-read assay, DNA from cultured CD4+ T cells was sequenced. TCRdb ran MiXCR on the PCR reads and lists one entry per CDR3 protein. The table has about 24,000 distinct CDR3 sequences, roughly 50% seen once; the top ten hold about 6.3%. The treatment denotes: roughly 11-day PBMC culture with coronavirus spike peptide pools or control peptides (ViraFEST assay). Sequencing was carried out using CD4+ T cells from blood, cultured in vitro. These TCRs come from a human donor who had recovered from COVID-19.

The chain links TRBV28 to TRBJ1-2; D remains ambiguous. Per the germline V gene, CDR1 is MDHEN and CDR2 is SYDVKM. This CDR3 is built from 13 residues. Trimming took off 2 bases at V and 2 bases at J, with 6 bases between the two ends. CDR3 coding DNA: TGTGCCAGCAGTTTAGTAGCGAACTATGGCTACACCTTC. This encodes CASSLVANYGYTF.

This chain uses TRBV19 with TRBJ2-1; 7 nucleotides align to TRBD2. The CDR3 consists of 14 residues. Germline V gene data show CDR1 as LNHDA and CDR2 as SQIVND (reference sequence). The V and J ends lost 5 bases and 4 bases, in that order; junction bases with no gene match: 5. The CDR3 is CASSVGLEYNEQFF. In DNA, the CDR3 is TGTGCCAGTAGTGTCGGACTAGAGTACAATGAGCAGTTCTTC. Full variable domain (missing parts from reference TRBV19 and TRBJ2-1): DGGITQSPKYLFRKEGQNVTLSCEQNLNHDAMYWYRQDPGQGLRLIYYSQIVNDFQKGDIAEGYSVSREKKESFPLTVTSAQKNPTAFYLCASSVGLEYNEQFFGPGTRLTVL.

This chain uses TRBV21-1 with TRBJ2-1; no DNA check was done on the table's D call, TRBD1. TRBV21-1 is deemed a pseudogene. This CDR3 is 18 amino acids long. The CDR3, as DNA: TGTGCCAGCAGCAAAGATGCAATCTACGGGGGGGCGGCCAATGAGCAGTTCTTC. Its protein is CASSKDAIYGGAANEQFF.

CDR3 nucleotides: TGTGCCAGCAGCAAAACGGGACAGAGTAATTCACCCCTCCACTTT. Amino acids: CASSKTGQSNSPLHF. This chain links TRBV6-1 with TRBJ1-6, with TRBD1 matching 7 bases. V dropped 6 bases and J dropped 6; count of bases not matched to a gene: 8. Germline assignment: CDR1 MNHNS and CDR2 SASEGT. This CDR3 comprises 15 residues.

The chain uses TRBV7-8 and TRBJ1-5; the D is unclear. Trimming cost V 1 base and J 7 bases, with 17 bases left between them. Germline V gene lookup returns CDR1 SGHVS and CDR2 FQNEAQ. The CDR3 has 16 amino acids. The CDR3 nucleotides are TGTGCCAGCAGCTTAGGGGAACACCCGGGGAGACAGCCCCAGCATTTT. Amino acids: CASSLGEHPGRQPQHF.

The chain joins TRBV12-3 or TRBV12-4 to TRBJ1-6, with 7 bases identical to TRBD1. V was pared by 3 bases and J by 11 bases, with 19 bases of the junction left unmatched. CDR3 length: 18 amino acids. The CDR3: CASSFSLAMRGPYPPLHF. DNA for the CDR3: TGTGCCAGCAGTTTCTCCTTGGCCATGAGGGGGCCATACCCACCCCTCCACTTT.

By sample fraction, this clonotype is medium-sized. The chain has TRBV6-4 and TRBJ2-3, with 7 bases fitting TRBD2. Germline V gene data show CDR1 as MRHNA and CDR2 as SNTAGT. This CDR3 is built from 15 residues. V was clipped by 4 bases and J by 0 bases; unmatched bases: 4. The CDR3 reads CASSAGLGSTDTQYF. The CDR3 region has the DNA TGTGCCAGCAGTGCAGGACTAGGGAGCACAGATACGCAGTATTTT.

The V gene is TRBV12-3 or TRBV12-4, the J gene TRBJ2-2, with TRBD1 identical over 10 bases. The length of the CDR3 is 16 residues. After removal of 2 bases from V and 2 bases from J, the junction contained 2 bases not matched to a gene. Here the CDR3 DNA reads TGTGCCAGCAGTTTAAAGACAGGGGGCAACACCGGGGAGCTGTTTTTT. Encoded protein: CASSLKTGGNTGELFF.

This clonotype has more than one count but fewer than ten. The rearrangement links TRBV6-1 to TRBJ1-5; D is uncertain. Trimming pared 3 bases from V and 0 bases from J, leaving 9 bases between. Germline V lookup: CDR1 MNHNS, CDR2 SASEGT. This CDR3 contains 15 residues. CDR3 loop: CASSDGLNSNQPQHF. The CDR3 DNA follows: TGTGCCAGCAGTGACGGACTCAATAGCAATCAGCCCCAGCATTTT.

This clonotype was picked up a small number of times. The rearrangement links TRBV20-1 to TRBJ1-1, with D unclear. V gave up 2 bases and J gave up 1 base, with 5 bases separating them. Germline CDR1 and CDR2: DFQATT and SNEGSKA (reference sequence). This CDR3 contains 12 residues. Here the CDR3 DNA reads TGCAGTGCTAGACCCTGGAACACTGAAGCTTTCTTT. Amino acids: CSARPWNTEAFF.

This sequence joins TRBV4-3 and TRBJ1-6; no clear D. Trimming removed 0 bases from V and 6 bases from J, with 12 bases in between. Per the germline V gene, CDR1 is LGHNA and CDR2 is YSLEER. This CDR3 is built from 16 residues. The CDR3 loop is CASSQERGGGNSPLHF. CDR3 coding DNA: TGCGCCAGCAGCCAAGAACGCGGAGGCGGTAATTCACCCCTCCACTTT.

In this sample, this clonotype turned up a few times. The chain combines TRBV6-1 with TRBJ2-3, with no clear D. Trimming removed 6 bases from V and 4 bases from J, with 14 bases in between. Germline-derived CDR1 and CDR2 are MNHNS and SASEGT. This CDR3 contains 14 residues. DNA for the CDR3: TGTGCCAGCAGACCAACTGGATGGTCAGATACGCAGTATTTT. It encodes CASRPTGWSDTQYF.

This clonotype was detected a few times. The chain's CDR3 is CSAPGHSGRSNTEAFF. The CDR3 DNA is TGCAGTGCTCCGGGACACTCCGGGAGATCGAACACTGAAGCTTTCTTT. The rearrangement joins TRBV20-1 to TRBJ1-1; the D gene is possibly TRBD1 (6 bases). Germline loops: CDR1 DFQATT, CDR2 SNEGSKA (reference sequence). The CDR3 is 16 residues long. Deletions cut 5 bases from V and 1 base from J, with 20 bases between.

The CDR3 bases are TGTGCCAGCAGTGGGGACAGCACAGATACGCAGTATTTT. Amino acid sequence: CASSGDSTDTQYF. This chain uses TRBV6-1 with TRBJ2-3; D is tentatively TRBD1 or TRBD2 (5 bases each). V lost 4 bases and J lost 0, with 5 bases in between. Germline V gene sequence: CDR1 MNHNS, CDR2 SASEGT. The CDR3 covers 13 residues.

The genes are TRBV12-3 or TRBV12-4 and TRBJ2-5, with TRBD1 matching 8 bases. V shed 3 bases and J 3 bases; nucleotides not matched to a gene: 6. The CDR3 sequence is 15 residues long. CDR3 in amino acids: CASSFPSDREETQYF. In nucleotides, the CDR3 is TGTGCCAGCAGTTTCCCCTCGGACAGGGAAGAGACCCAGTACTTC.

This chain links TRBV11-3 with TRBJ2-7; D gene ambiguous. V gave up 5 bases and J gave up 3 bases, with 17 bases separating them. The CDR3 is 15 amino acids. The V gene's germline CDR1 is SGHNT and CDR2 YENEEA. CDR3 DNA sequence: TGTGCCAGCAGCCTCTTCGGCGAATCTGGCTACGAGCAGTACTTC. Translated: CASSLFGESGYEQYF.

This clonotype was counted only a few times. The chain employs TRBV2 and TRBJ2-7; TRBD2 might be the D (5 bases). This CDR3 comprises 14 residues. Germline assignment: CDR1 SNHLY and CDR2 FYNNEI. Deletions cut 4 bases from V and 2 bases from J, with 12 bases between. The CDR3 sequence: CASSASPGTYEQYF. CDR3 nucleotide sequence: TGTGCCAGCAGTGCCTCCCCGGGGACCTACGAGCAGTACTTC.

This chain joins TRBV27 and TRBJ2-7, with 7 positions matching TRBD1. Losses at the gene ends were 8 bases for V and 6 bases for J; bases not matched to a gene: 10. The CDR3 is made up of 13 amino acids. CDR1 is MNHEY and CDR2 is SMNVEV in the germline V gene (reference sequence). CDR3 in amino acids: CASVAGGSGEQYF. In DNA, the CDR3 is TGTGCCAGCGTAGCAGGGGGATCGGGCGAGCAGTACTTC.

The rearrangement joins TRBV7-8 to TRBJ2-7; D perhaps matches TRBD2 (6 bases). CDR3 length: 15 residues. Germline assignment: CDR1 SGHVS and CDR2 FQNEAQ. V lost 0 bases and J lost 0, with 9 bases in between. This CDR3 is CASSLASSDSYEQYF. The CDR3 DNA is TGTGCCAGCAGCTTAGCTTCTAGCGACTCCTACGAGCAGTACTTC.

This clonotype was observed a few times. This chain connects TRBV20-1 to TRBJ2-7; D is unclear. The CDR3 is 15 amino acids. The V and J ends lost 3 bases and 6 bases respectively, with 21 bases between them. Germline V lookup: CDR1 DFQATT, CDR2 SNEGSKA (reference sequence). The CDR3 loop is CSASPQTLFSGEQYF. The CDR3 DNA sequence: TGCAGTGCTAGTCCACAGACTCTATTTAGTGGCGAGCAGTACTTC.

This clonotype turned up a few times. V is TRBV11-1 and J is TRBJ2-7; 7 nucleotides match TRBD1. The CDR3 totals 15 residues. Germline-derived CDR1 and CDR2 are SGHAT and FQDESV (reference sequence). The ends lost 5 bases at V and 0 bases at J; junction bases unmatched: 7. CDR3 DNA sequence: TGTGCCAGCAGCCGAAGGACAGGCCGCTCCTACGAGCAGTACTTC. Residues: CASSRRTGRSYEQYF.

This clonotype appeared once. The chain has TRBV28 and TRBJ1-1, with D perhaps matching TRBD1 (5 bases). V was clipped by 5 bases and J by 1 base, with 14 bases between them. CDR1 and CDR2 from the germline V gene are MDHEN and SYDVKM. The CDR3 loop spans 15 amino acids. Here the CDR3 DNA reads TGTGCCAGCAGTCCCCAGGGTGGGGGGAACACTGAAGCTTTCTTT. Protein sequence: CASSPQGGGNTEAFF.

The chain links TRBV7-2 to TRBJ2-3, with D perhaps matching TRBD1 or TRBD2 (5 bases each). The length of the CDR3 is 15 residues. In germline, CDR1 is SGHTA, CDR2 FQGNSA. Trimming removed 3 bases from V and 4 bases from J, with 14 bases in between. The CDR3 here is CASSLSGPTADTQYF. The CDR3 DNA reads TGTGCCAGCAGCTTGTCGGGGCCGACAGCAGATACGCAGTATTTT.

J is TRBJ1-2 and V is TRBV4-1; D might be TRBD1 (5 bases). The germline V gene encodes CDR1 MGHRA and CDR2 YSYEKL. The V gene lost 0 bases and the J gene lost 6 bases, with 20 bases spanning the gap. This CDR3 has 17 amino acids. CDR3 residues: CASSQDLGQGRDNGYTF. Written as DNA, the CDR3 is TGCGCCAGCAGCCAAGATCTAGGGCAGGGCCGTGATAATGGCTACACCTTC.

This clonotype was observed a few times. The chain employs TRBV24-1 and TRBJ2-5, with a weak D call TRBD2 (6 bases). In germline, CDR1 is KGHDR, CDR2 SFDVKD. The V end was cut by 4 bases, the J end by 6 bases, with 17 bases between. The CDR3 extends over 15 amino acids. The CDR3, as DNA: TGTGCCACCAGTGACGCGAGCGGGCTTGCGAAGACCCAGTACTTC. This translates into CATSDASGLAKTQYF.

Only one count was recorded for this clonotype. The chain employs TRBV7-2 and TRBJ2-7, with 11 bases identical to TRBD2. There are 14 residues in the CDR3. The trim removed 5 bases at V and 5 bases at J, leaving 5 bases unmatched. The V gene's germline CDR1 is SGHTA and CDR2 FQGNSA. CDR3 in amino acids: CASSHGTSGNEQYF. The CDR3 coding sequence is TGTGCCAGCAGCCATGGGACTAGCGGAAACGAGCAGTACTTC.

This clonotype appeared a single time. The gene calls are TRBV14 and TRBJ2-1; D remains unclear. CDR3 size: 14 residues. The germline V gene encodes CDR1 SGHDN and CDR2 FVKESK. Between the trimmed V and J ends, which lost 6 bases and 7 bases, there was a span of 16 bases. The CDR3 bases are TGTGCCAGCAGGGTTGATGGGGAAGGGAATGAGCAGTTCTTC. This sequence encodes CASRVDGEGNEQFF. The complete variable domain, with remaining parts taken from reference TRBV14 and TRBJ2-1, reads EAGVTQFPSHSVIEKGQTVTLRCDPISGHDNLYWYRRVMGKEIKFLLHFVKESKQDESGMPNNRFLAERTGGTYSTLKVQPAELEDSGVYFCASRVDGEGNEQFFGPGTRLTVL.

This clonotype turned up a few times. The chain carries TRBV6-1 and TRBJ1-2, with D perhaps matching TRBD1 (5 bases). CDR1 MNHNS and CDR2 SASEGT come from the germline V gene. This CDR3 is 13 amino acids long. The germline V and J ends were trimmed by 8 bases and 5 bases, with 15 bases remaining between them. The CDR3 coding sequence is TGTGCCAGCGCTGGAGACTCAGGGTATGGCTACACCTTC. Protein product: CASAGDSGYGYTF.